The clone carrying this T cell receptor beta chain was observed a few times. Method: immunoSEQ multiplex PCR; TCRdb's copy keeps in-frame clones and lacks some. This sample has more than 45,000 clones, with about 73% found just once. The CDR3 covers 15 residues. V gave up 1 base and J gave up 1 base, with 10 bases separating them. Germline CDR1 KGHSH, CDR2 LQKENI. The data originate from a study of T cell clones after liver transplantation. Whole-study context: Immunosuppression withdrawal was tried within 2 years after liver transplantation in this trial.

This material consisted of CD4+ T cells from blood, taken at the approximately 16-month timepoint. This chain connects TRBV18 to TRBJ2-5; D gene ambiguous. The clonotype was recovered from a human patient who received a liver transplant. Among the T cells, some may be from the graft donor. CDR3 region: CASSPRPDRQETQYF. The CDR3 DNA reads as TGTGCCAGCTCACCACGGCCAGACCGCCAAGAGACCCAGTACTTC.